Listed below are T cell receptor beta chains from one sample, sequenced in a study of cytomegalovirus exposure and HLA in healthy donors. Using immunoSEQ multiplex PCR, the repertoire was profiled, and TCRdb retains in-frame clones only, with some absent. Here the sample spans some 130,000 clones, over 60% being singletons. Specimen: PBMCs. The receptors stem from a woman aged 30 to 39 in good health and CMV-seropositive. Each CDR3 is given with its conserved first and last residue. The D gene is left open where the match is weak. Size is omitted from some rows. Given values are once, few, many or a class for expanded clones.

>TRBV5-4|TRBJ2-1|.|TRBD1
TGTGCCAGCAGCTCCGGGACAGGGGGCCTCCTCTCCTACAATGAGCAGTTCTTC
CASSSGTGGLLSYNEQFF
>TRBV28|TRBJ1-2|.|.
TGTGCCAGCGCGAGTTCGTATAACTATGGCTACACCTTC
CASASSYNYGYTF
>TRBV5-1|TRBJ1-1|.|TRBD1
TGCGCCAGCAGTGACCCTAACAGGGGAATGAACACTGAAGCTTTCTTT
CASSDPNRGMNTEAFF
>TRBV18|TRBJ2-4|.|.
TGTGCCAGCTCACCGGCTGGGGCGCTGGGCAAAAACATTCAGTACTTC
CASSPAGALGKNIQYF
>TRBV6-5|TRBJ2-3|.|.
TGTGCCAGCAGTTATCGAGGATCTAGCACAGATACGCAGTATTTT
CASSYRGSSTDTQYF
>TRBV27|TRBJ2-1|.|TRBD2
TGTGCCAGCAGTTTGTGGGGGGGAGTCAATGAGCAGTTCTTC
CASSLWGGVNEQFF
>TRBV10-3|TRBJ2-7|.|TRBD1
TGTGCCGTCGGGACAGGGGGCGGCTACGAGCAGTACTTC
CAVGTGGGYEQYF
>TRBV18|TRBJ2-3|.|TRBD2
TGTGCCAGCTCACAACCGGGACTAGGCACAGATACGCAGTATTTT
CASSQPGLGTDTQYF
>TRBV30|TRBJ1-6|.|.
TGTGCCTGGAGACACATGGCCAGGGCGAATAATTCACCCCTCCACTTT
CAWRHMARANNSPLHF
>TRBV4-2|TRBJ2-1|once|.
TGTGCCAGCAGCCAAGATTCGGCGGGGCGCTCCTACAATGAGCAGTTCTTC
CASSQDSAGRSYNEQFF
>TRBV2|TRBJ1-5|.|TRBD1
TGTGCCACCGGGGGACAGTCGATTGGCAATCAGCCCCAGCATTTT
CATGGQSIGNQPQHF
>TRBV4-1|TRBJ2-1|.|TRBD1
TGCGCCAGCAGCCAAGGGGACAGCGTTTACAATGAGCAGTTCTTC
CASSQGDSVYNEQFF
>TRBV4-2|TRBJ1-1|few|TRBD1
TGTGCCAGCAGCCAAACCCGGGACAGGGGGCGCGTATTAGTAGCTTTCTTT
CASSQTRDRGRVLVAFF
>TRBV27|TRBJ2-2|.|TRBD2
TGTGCCACCCGTCGGGAGGGGTGGGGCACCGGGGAGCTGTTTTTT
CATRREGWGTGELFF
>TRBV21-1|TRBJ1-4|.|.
TGTGCCAGCAGTCGAGCGGGGAAGCTGTTTTTT
CASSRAGKLFF
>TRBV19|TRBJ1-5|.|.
TGTGCCAGTAGTGGGCCCCCAGGGAACAATCAGCCCCAGCATTTT
CASSGPPGNNQPQHF
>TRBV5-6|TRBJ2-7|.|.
TGTGCCAGCAGCTTGGAGGCGGGTTACGAGCAGTACTTC
CASSLEAGYEQYF
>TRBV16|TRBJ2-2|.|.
TGTGCCAGCAGCCAATACGTAGGCGGGGGCCTCACCGGGGAGCTGTTTTTT
CASSQYVGGGLTGELFF
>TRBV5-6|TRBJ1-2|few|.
TGTGCCAGCAGCGAGGGGGACTATGGCTACACCTTC
CASSEGDYGYTF
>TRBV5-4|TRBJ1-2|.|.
TGTGCCAGCAGCCGAGCCGGACAGACTAACTATGGCTACACCTTC
CASSRAGQTNYGYTF
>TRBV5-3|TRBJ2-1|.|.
TGTGCCAGAAGCCGGGGACACGCCCCCCACATCCATGAGCAGTTCTTC
CARSRGHAPHIHEQFF
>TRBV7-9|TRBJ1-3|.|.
TGTGCCAGCAGCCCCTCTCCCTCTGGAAACACCATATATTTT
CASSPSPSGNTIYF
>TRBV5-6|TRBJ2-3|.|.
TGTGCCAGCAGCTTGAGGCAGGGGCGGACAGATACGCAGTATTTT
CASSLRQGRTDTQYF
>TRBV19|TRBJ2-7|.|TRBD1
TGTGCCAGTAGTAGTCCGGGGACAGGGGATGACGAGCAGTACTTC
CASSSPGTGDDEQYF
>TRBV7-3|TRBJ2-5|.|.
TGTGCCAGCAGCTTAACGGGGGGGCGGATCCAAGAGACCCAGTACTTC
CASSLTGGRIQETQYF
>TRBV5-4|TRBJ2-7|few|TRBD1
TGTGCCAGCAGCCTGGACAGGGCAGGGGCCCTCTGGGGGCAGTACTTC
CASSLDRAGALWGQYF
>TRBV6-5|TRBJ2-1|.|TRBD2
TGTGCCAGCAGCCGATATAGCGGGGGGGCCGATGAGCAGTTCTTC
CASSRYSGGADEQFF
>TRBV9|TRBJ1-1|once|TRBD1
TGTGCCAGCAGCGCGGGACAGGCCGAGAACACTGAAGCTTTCTTT
CASSAGQAENTEAFF
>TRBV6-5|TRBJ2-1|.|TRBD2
TGTGCCAGCAGCCGTAGCGGGGAATTAAATGAGCAGTTCTTC
CASSRSGELNEQFF
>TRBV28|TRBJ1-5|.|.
TGTGCCAGCACCCCCGGGACCCCAGGGGTTTGGCCCCAGCATTTT
CASTPGTPGVWPQHF
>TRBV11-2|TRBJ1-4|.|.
TGTGCCAGCAGCCCACAGAGAGGGGAGGGGAAACTGTTTTTT
CASSPQRGEGKLFF
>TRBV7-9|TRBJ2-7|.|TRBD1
TGTGCCAGCAGCTCACCGGGACAGGGAACCTACGAGCAGTACTTC
CASSSPGQGTYEQYF
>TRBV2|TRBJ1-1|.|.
TGTGCCAGCACTAGATGGTCGAACACTGAAGCTTTCTTT
CASTRWSNTEAFF
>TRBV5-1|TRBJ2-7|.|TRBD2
TGCGCCAGCAGCTTGACTAGCGGGGGGTACGAGCAGTACTTC
CASSLTSGGYEQYF
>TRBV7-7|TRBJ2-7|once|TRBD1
TGTGCCAGCAGGCGGGACAGGGACGGCGAGCAGTACTTC
CASRRDRDGEQYF
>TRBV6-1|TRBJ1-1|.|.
TGTGCCAGCAGTGGGTGGACAGCTAGGAACACTGAAGCTTTCTTT
CASSGWTARNTEAFF
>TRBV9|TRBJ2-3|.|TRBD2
TGTGCCAGCAGCCCGAGAGGGACTAGCGCAGGCACAGATACGCAGTATTTT
CASSPRGTSAGTDTQYF
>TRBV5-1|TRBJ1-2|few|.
TGCGCCAGCAGCCGCTCCGGGGAGAGAGGCTACACCTTC
CASSRSGERGYTF
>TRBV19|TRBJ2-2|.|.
TGTGCCAGTACCCATTCCCCCAGGGGTCACACCGGGGAGCTGTTTTTT
CASTHSPRGHTGELFF
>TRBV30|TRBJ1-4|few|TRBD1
TGTGCCTGGAGTACCGACAGGGGGAAACTGTTTTTT
CAWSTDRGKLFF
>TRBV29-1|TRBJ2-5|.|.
TGCAGCGTTGAAGATCGGGTCAAAAGGGAGACCCAGTACTTC
CSVEDRVKRETQYF
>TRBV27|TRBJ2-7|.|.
TGTGCCAGCAGTTTACACGGTACCTACGAGCAGTACTTC
CASSLHGTYEQYF
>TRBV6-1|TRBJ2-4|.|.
TGTGCCAGCAGTGAAAGCGGGCTAACCAAAAACATTCAGTACTTC
CASSESGLTKNIQYF
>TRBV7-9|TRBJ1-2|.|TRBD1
TGTTCCAGCAGCCTCCTTGGAGGACAGGTTTGGGAGGGCTACACCTTC
CSSSLLGGQVWEGYTF
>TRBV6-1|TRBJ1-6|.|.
TGTGCCAGCAGTGCAGGGCCTAGCTCCTATAATTCACCCCTCCACTTT
CASSAGPSSYNSPLHF
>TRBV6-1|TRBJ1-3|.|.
TGTGCCAGCAGTGAAGGTGGGAGTGGAAACACCATATATTTT
CASSEGGSGNTIYF
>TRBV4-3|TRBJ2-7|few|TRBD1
TGCGCCAGCAGCCAAACGACAGGGTCCGAGCAGTACTTC
CASSQTTGSEQYF
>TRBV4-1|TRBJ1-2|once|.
TGCGCCAGCAGCCAGGAGGGGTGGGACCCCCCTTTCGACACCTTC
CASSQEGWDPPFDTF
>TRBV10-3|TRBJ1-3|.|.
TGTGCCATCAGTCAAGGAGGTGGGGGGAACACCATATATTTT
CAISQGGGGNTIYF
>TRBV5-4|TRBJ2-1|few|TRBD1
TGTGCCAGCAGTCCTGACAGGGGATCCTACAATGAGCAGTTCTTC
CASSPDRGSYNEQFF
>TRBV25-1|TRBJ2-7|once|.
TGTGCCAGCAGTGAACAGGGCTACGAGCAGTACTTC
CASSEQGYEQYF
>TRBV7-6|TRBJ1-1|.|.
TGTGCCAGCAGCTTAGCGGAGAACGGGAACACTGAAGCTTTCTTT
CASSLAENGNTEAFF
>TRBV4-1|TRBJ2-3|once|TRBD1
TGCGCCAGCAGCCAAAGGGGACAGGGGGCTATTTTCACAGATACGCAGTATTTT
CASSQRGQGAIFTDTQYF
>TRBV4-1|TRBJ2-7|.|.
TGCGCCAGCAGCCAAGTGGGGAGAGAGCAGTACTTC
CASSQVGREQYF
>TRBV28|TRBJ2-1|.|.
TGTGCCAGCAGGGGAGACTACAATGAGCAGTTCTTC
CASRGDYNEQFF